This is a list of T cell receptor beta chains from one sample in a study of shared clonotypes between healthy human individuals. The method was immunoSEQ multiplex PCR; TCRdb's version includes in-frame clones alone and lacks a portion of them. The sample lists around 690,000 clones, 90% occurring once. Source material: memory CD8+ T cells from PBMCs. All receptors derive from a man aged 18 to 35 in good health. Some clones in this sample may be carry-over from other donors' samples. CDR3s include the opening cysteine and the closing phenylalanine or tryptophan. D genes are given only for firm matches. Rows may omit the clone size; those that give it use once, few, many or a size class.

D: .; V: TRBV10-3; J: TRBJ2-7; size: once; CDR3: CAISDGDEQYF; DNA: TGTGCCATCAGTGATGGTGACGAGCAGTACTTC
D: TRBD1; V: TRBV7-9; J: TRBJ1-1; size: .; CDR3: CASSFLGQGAPTEAFF; DNA: TGTGCCAGCAGCTTCCTTGGTCAGGGGGCGCCTACTGAAGCTTTCTTT
D: .; V: TRBV5-4; J: TRBJ2-1; size: .; CDR3: CASSYNGGDYDEQFF; DNA: TGTGCCAGCAGCTATAATGGGGGCGATTATGATGAGCAGTTCTTC
D: TRBD1; V: TRBV13; J: TRBJ2-5; size: .; CDR3: CASSTDHRGSGETQYF; DNA: TGTGCCAGCAGCACCGATCACAGGGGTTCGGGAGAGACCCAGTACTTC
D: .; V: TRBV4-1; J: TRBJ2-1; size: .; CDR3: CASSQPGRRVLNEQFF; DNA: TGCGCCAGCAGCCAACCGGGGCGGCGGGTGCTCAATGAGCAGTTCTTC
D: .; V: TRBV2; J: TRBJ2-7; size: .; CDR3: CASDGDNSYEQYF; DNA: TGTGCCAGTGATGGGGACAACTCCTACGAGCAGTACTTC
D: .; V: TRBV28; J: TRBJ1-2; size: .; CDR3: CASIRGLKNYGYTF; DNA: TGTGCCAGCATCCGAGGGCTAAAGAACTATGGCTACACCTTC
D: .; V: TRBV28; J: TRBJ2-1; size: .; CDR3: CASSLLGQSLYNEQFF; DNA: TGTGCCAGCAGTTTATTGGGACAAAGCCTTTACAATGAGCAGTTCTTC
D: TRBD2; V: TRBV7-9; J: TRBJ2-1; size: .; CDR3: CASRGELAGVLVNEQFF; DNA: TGTGCCTCTCGGGGGGAACTAGCGGGAGTGCTGGTGAATGAGCAGTTCTTC
D: .; V: TRBV6-5; J: TRBJ2-7; size: .; CDR3: CASSTAYEQYF; DNA: TGTGCCAGCAGCACTGCCTACGAGCAGTACTTC
D: .; V: TRBV5-1; J: TRBJ2-7; size: .; CDR3: CASSLVGRTYEQYF; DNA: TGCGCCAGCAGCTTGGTTGGGAGGACCTACGAGCAGTACTTC
D: .; V: TRBV30; J: TRBJ2-7; size: .; CDR3: CAWSWGARGEQYF; DNA: TGTGCCTGGAGCTGGGGAGCAAGGGGCGAGCAATACTTC
D: TRBD1; V: TRBV9; J: TRBJ2-7; size: once; CDR3: CASSPSMGTGYSYEQYF; DNA: TGTGCCAGCAGCCCGAGTATGGGGACAGGCTACTCCTACGAGCAGTACTTC
D: .; V: TRBV7-9; J: TRBJ2-5; size: .; CDR3: CASHLGGLGETQYF; DNA: TGTGCCAGCCACTTAGGGGGGCTTGGAGAGACCCAGTACTTC
D: .; V: TRBV7-9; J: TRBJ1-5; size: .; CDR3: CASSLFGQPQHF; DNA: TGTGCCAGCAGCTTATTCGGGCAGCCCCAGCATTTT
D: TRBD2; V: TRBV7-9; J: TRBJ2-1; size: .; CDR3: CASTSGRPYNEQFF; DNA: TGTGCCAGCACTAGCGGGAGACCTTACAATGAGCAGTTCTTC
D: .; V: TRBV7-9; J: TRBJ2-3; size: .; CDR3: CASSPLTGTDTQYF; DNA: TGTGCCAGCAGCCCCCTGACAGGCACAGATACGCAGTATTTT
D: TRBD1; V: TRBV28; J: TRBJ1-4; size: .; CDR3: CASRPSGTGEWATNEKLFF; DNA: TGTGCCAGCAGACCGTCCGGGACAGGGGAGTGGGCAACTAATGAAAAACTGTTTTTT
D: TRBD2; V: TRBV7-9; J: TRBJ2-5; size: .; CDR3: CASSSRDISSSGRMETQYF; DNA: TGTGCCAGCAGCTCCCGGGACATCTCTTCTAGCGGGAGGATGGAGACCCAGTACTTC
D: TRBD2; V: TRBV4-3; J: TRBJ2-1; size: .; CDR3: CASSQDEEAGGPYNEQFF; DNA: TGCGCCAGCAGCCAAGATGAGGAAGCGGGAGGTCCCTACAATGAGCAGTTCTTC
D: .; V: TRBV5-1; J: TRBJ2-3; size: .; CDR3: CASSPQALKTSTDTQYF; DNA: TGCGCCAGCAGCCCACAGGCCCTCAAAACTAGCACAGATACGCAGTATTTT
D: .; V: TRBV11-2; J: TRBJ2-7; size: once; CDR3: CASSFVIAGEDYEQYF; DNA: TGTGCCAGCAGCTTTGTAATTGCAGGGGAAGACTACGAGCAGTACTTC